The 4 T cell receptor beta chains listed next were all sequenced from one sample in a study of T cell repertoires in cytomegalovirus infection. Each CDR3 protein gets one entry after TCRdb re-called the reads with MiXCR. The data hold hundreds of thousands of distinct CDR3 sequences, with 32% observed a single time. No cognate antigen is known for these TCRs. The starting material was cultured CD8+ T cells from PBMCs, obtained from culture after CMV antigen stimulation. Receptors originate from a human donor in good health (CMV status not recorded). Some clones in this sample may be carry-over from other donors' samples.

The gene calls are TRBV29-1 and TRBJ2-1; 7 bases fit TRBD2. Germline CDR1 is SQVTM and CDR2 is ANQGSEA. The trim removed 3 bases at V and 0 bases at J, leaving 17 bases unmatched. This CDR3 comprises 19 residues. The CDR3 coding sequence is TGCAGCGTTGATGATCTAGCGGAGACACCACTAAACTCCTACAATGAGCAGTTCTTC. Amino acid sequence: CSVDDLAETPLNSYNEQFF.

For this clonotype: A much bigger clone sits one base away, suggesting this may be a read error. The chain joins TRBV7-2 to TRBJ2-3, with D possibly being TRBD2 (5 bases). The CDR3 consists of 15 residues. Germline CDR1 reads SGHTA; CDR2 reads FQGNSA. CDR3 DNA: TGTGCCAGCAGCTCCGACCCAGCTAGCACAGATACGCAGTTTTTT. Residues: CASSSDPASTDTQFF.

The V gene is TRBV12-3 or TRBV12-4, the J gene TRBJ2-1; 7 nucleotides match TRBD1. With V trimmed by 3 bases and J by 5 bases, 10 bases remained unmatched. This CDR3 has 16 residues. This CDR3 reads CASSFLLGQDHNEQFF. The CDR3 bases are TGTGCCAGCAGTTTCCTACTTGGACAGGACCACAATGAGCAGTTCTTC.

This chain connects TRBV27 to TRBJ2-7; D is unresolved. Trimming took 4 bases from V and 4 from J, leaving 5 bases between them. Looked up from germline, CDR1 is MNHEY and CDR2 is SMNVEV (reference sequence). The CDR3 runs 11 residues. This CDR3 reads CASSSRYEQYV. DNA of the CDR3: TGTGCCAGCAGTTCAAGATACGAGCAGTACGTC.